These T cell receptor beta chains were read from a single sample in a study of CD8 T cells in Susac syndrome. TCRdb reprocessed the immunoSEQ multiplex PCR reads via MiXCR and lists one record per CDR3 protein. The profile shows about 120,000 distinct CDR3 sequences, over 90% of them singletons. Sequenced: CD4+ T cells from PBMCs. The source of these receptors is a human donor in good health. CDR3s include the opening cysteine and the closing phenylalanine or tryptophan. A D gene is named only where the DNA matches it firmly.

D | J | V | CDR3 | DNA
TRBD2 | TRBJ2-1 | TRBV6-2/TRBV6-3 | CASSTALAGGSTNNEQFF | TGTGCCAGCAGCACGGCATTAGCGGGAGGGTCGACAAACAATGAGCAGTTCTTC
- | TRBJ2-5 | TRBV5-6 | CASSLIFETQYF | TGTGCCAGCAGCTTGATTTTTGAGACCCAGTACTTC
TRBD1 | TRBJ2-5 | TRBV6-6 | CASHHGQGAGETQYF | TGTGCCAGCCACCACGGGCAGGGGGCTGGGGAGACCCAGTACTTC
TRBD1 | TRBJ1-1 | TRBV12-3/TRBV12-4 | CASRQGGTEAFF | TGTGCCAGCCGACAGGGGGGAACTGAAGCTTTCTTT
TRBD1 | TRBJ1-2 | TRBV7-2 | CASSSQGPEPTYGYTF | TGTGCCAGCAGCTCACAGGGGCCGGAACCTACATATGGCTACACCTTC
- | TRBJ2-2 | TRBV20-1 | CSARRAGKNTGELFF | TGCAGTGCTAGACGGGCAGGGAAGAACACCGGGGAGCTGTTTTTT
- | TRBJ1-5 | TRBV12-3/TRBV12-4 | CASSENQGRGNQPQHF | TGTGCCAGCAGCGAAAATCAGGGGAGGGGGAATCAGCCCCAGCATTTT
- | TRBJ1-2 | TRBV19 | CASTRAGSTNYGYTF | TGTGCCAGTACCCGGGCGGGCAGCACTAACTATGGCTACACCTTC
TRBD1 | TRBJ2-6 | TRBV6-5 | CASSSWTGRANVLTF | TGTGCCAGCAGTTCGTGGACAGGCCGGGCCAACGTCCTGACTTTC
- | TRBJ2-6 | TRBV4-2 | CASSQDPRSSGANVLTF | TGTGCCAGCAGCCAAGATCCCCGGAGCTCTGGGGCCAACGTCCTGACTTTC
- | TRBJ1-5 | TRBV20-1 | CSARDGNQPQHF | TGCAGTGCCCGCGATGGCAATCAGCCCCAGCATTTT
- | TRBJ2-7 | TRBV5-1 | CASSPEGGASSYEQYF | TGCGCCAGCAGCCCGGAGGGTGGGGCCAGCTCCTACGAGCAGTACTTC
- | TRBJ2-3 | TRBV7-3 | CASSLLASSTDTQYF | TGTGCCAGCAGCTTATTAGCTAGTAGCACAGATACGCAGTATTTT
TRBD1 | TRBJ2-7 | TRBV5-6 | CASSLGPGTGYNEQYF | TGTGCCAGCAGCTTGGGACCCGGGACAGGGTACAACGAGCAGTACTTC